This TCR beta chain was sequenced during a study of cytomegalovirus exposure and HLA in healthy donors. Researchers ran the PCR with 60 Vbeta and 13 Jbeta primers. Using immunoSEQ multiplex PCR, the repertoire was profiled, and TCRdb retains in-frame clones only, with some absent. The data show around 35,000 clones, around 74% seen once. Germline trimming cut 0 bases from V and 0 bases from J; bases unmatched to any gene: 10. From germline, CDR1 is MGHRA and CDR2 YSYEKL. The length of the CDR3 is 21 residues. Sequenced sample: PBMCs. The sequence was collected from a man aged 30 to 45 in good health and CMV-seronegative. This rearrangement joins TRBV4-1 to TRBJ2-5, with 16 bases matching TRBD2. This CDR3 reads CASSQDPPPGLAGGYQETQYF. For the CDR3, the DNA is TGCGCCAGCAGCCAAGATCCACCCCCGGGACTAGCGGGGGGGTACCAAGAGACCCAGTACTTC.